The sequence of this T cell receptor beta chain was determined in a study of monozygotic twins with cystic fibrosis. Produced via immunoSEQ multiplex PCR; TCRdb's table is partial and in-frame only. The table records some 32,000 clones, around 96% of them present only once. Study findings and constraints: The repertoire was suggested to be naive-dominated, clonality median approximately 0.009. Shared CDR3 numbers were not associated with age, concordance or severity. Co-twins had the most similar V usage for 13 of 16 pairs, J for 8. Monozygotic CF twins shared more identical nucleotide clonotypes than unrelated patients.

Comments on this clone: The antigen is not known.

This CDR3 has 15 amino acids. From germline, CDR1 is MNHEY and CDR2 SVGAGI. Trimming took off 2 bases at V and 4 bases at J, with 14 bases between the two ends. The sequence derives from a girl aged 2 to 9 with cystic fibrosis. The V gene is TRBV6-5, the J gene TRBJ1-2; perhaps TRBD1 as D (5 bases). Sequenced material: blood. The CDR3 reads CASSYPGLGSYGYTF. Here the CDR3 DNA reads TGTGCCAGCAGTTACCCAGGGCTGGGGAGCTATGGCTACACCTTC.